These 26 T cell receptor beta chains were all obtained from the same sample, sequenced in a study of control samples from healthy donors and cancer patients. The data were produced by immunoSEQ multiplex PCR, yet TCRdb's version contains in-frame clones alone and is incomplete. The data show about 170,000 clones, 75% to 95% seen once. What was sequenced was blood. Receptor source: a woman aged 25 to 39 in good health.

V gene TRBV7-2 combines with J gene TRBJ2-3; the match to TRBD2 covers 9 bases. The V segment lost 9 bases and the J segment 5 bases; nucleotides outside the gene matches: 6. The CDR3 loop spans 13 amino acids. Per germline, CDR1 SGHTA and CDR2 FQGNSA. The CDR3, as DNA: TGTGCCAGTAGCGGGGGTGGGGGAGATACGCAGTATTTT. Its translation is CASSGGGGDTQYF.

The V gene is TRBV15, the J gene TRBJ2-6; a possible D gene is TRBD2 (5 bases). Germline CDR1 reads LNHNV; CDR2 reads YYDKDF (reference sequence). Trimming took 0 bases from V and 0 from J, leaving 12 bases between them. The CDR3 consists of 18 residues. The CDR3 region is CATSRDGGYSSGANVLTF. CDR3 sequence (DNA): TGTGCCACCAGCAGAGACGGAGGTTACAGCTCTGGGGCCAACGTCCTGACTTTC.

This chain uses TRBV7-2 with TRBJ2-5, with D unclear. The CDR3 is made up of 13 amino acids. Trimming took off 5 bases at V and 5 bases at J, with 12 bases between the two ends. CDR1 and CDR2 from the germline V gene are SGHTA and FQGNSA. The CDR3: CASSLSTVETQYF. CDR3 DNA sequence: TGTGCCAGCAGCCTAAGTACAGTGGAGACCCAGTACTTC.

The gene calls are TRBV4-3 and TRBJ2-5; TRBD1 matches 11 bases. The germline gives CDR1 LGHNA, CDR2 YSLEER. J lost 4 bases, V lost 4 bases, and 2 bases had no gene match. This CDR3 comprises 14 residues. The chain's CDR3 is CASSLGQGAETQYF. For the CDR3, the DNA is TGCGCCAGCAGCCTCGGACAGGGGGCAGAGACCCAGTACTTC.

The CDR3 spells CASRDRESNQPQHF. In DNA form, the CDR3 reads TGTGCCAGCAGAGACAGAGAAAGCAATCAGCCCCAGCATTTT. The V call is TRBV6-5, the J call TRBJ1-5, with a weak D call TRBD1 (5 bases). V was pared by 6 bases and J by 1 base, with 10 bases between. The CDR3 has 14 amino acids. From germline, CDR1 is MNHEY and CDR2 SVGAGI.

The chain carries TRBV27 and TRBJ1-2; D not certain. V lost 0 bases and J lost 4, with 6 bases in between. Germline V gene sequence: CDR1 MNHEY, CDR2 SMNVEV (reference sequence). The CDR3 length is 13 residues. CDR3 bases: TGTGCCAGCAGTTTATCCCGCTCCTATGGCTACACCTTC. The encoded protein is CASSLSRSYGYTF.

The DNA of the CDR3 is TGTGCCAGCAGCTTGTCCGGGACAGGGAACACTGAAGCTTTCTTT. Residues: CASSLSGTGNTEAFF. This rearrangement joins TRBV5-4 to TRBJ1-1; 8 bases are shared with TRBD1. Germline V gene lookup returns CDR1 SGHNT and CDR2 YYREEE (reference sequence). The CDR3 is 15 residues long. The J segment lost 1 base and the V segment lost 1 base, leaving 3 bases of the junction unmatched.

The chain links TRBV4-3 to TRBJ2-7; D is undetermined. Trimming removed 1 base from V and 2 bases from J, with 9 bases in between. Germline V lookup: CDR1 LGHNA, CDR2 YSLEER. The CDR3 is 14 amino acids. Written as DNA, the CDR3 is TGCGCCAGCAGCCAAGTTCCAGGCACCTACGAGCAGTACTTC. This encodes CASSQVPGTYEQYF.

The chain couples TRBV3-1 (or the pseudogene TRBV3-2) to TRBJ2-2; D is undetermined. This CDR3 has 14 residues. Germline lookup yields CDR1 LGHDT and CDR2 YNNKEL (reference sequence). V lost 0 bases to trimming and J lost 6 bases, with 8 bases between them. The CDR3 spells CASSQDLRSGELFF. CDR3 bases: TGTGCCAGCAGCCAAGATCTTAGGTCCGGGGAGCTGTTTTTT.

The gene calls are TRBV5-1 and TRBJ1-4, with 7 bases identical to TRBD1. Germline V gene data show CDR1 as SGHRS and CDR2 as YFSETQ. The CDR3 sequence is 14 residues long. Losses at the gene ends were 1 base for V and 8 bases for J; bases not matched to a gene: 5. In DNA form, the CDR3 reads TGCGCCAGCAGCTTGAGTCAGGGGGGAGAAAAACTGTTTTTT. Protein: CASSLSQGGEKLFF.

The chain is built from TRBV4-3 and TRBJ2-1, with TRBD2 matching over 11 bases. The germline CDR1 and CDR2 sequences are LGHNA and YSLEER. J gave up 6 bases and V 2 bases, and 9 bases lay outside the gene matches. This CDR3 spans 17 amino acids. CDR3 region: CASSQRPLAGVGNEQFF. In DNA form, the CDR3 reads TGCGCCAGCAGCCAAAGACCACTAGCGGGAGTGGGCAATGAGCAGTTCTTC.

The CDR3 loop reads CASSPGTGDSYGYTF. The CDR3 coding sequence is TGTGCCAGCAGCCCGGGGACAGGGGACTCCTATGGCTACACCTTC. This chain links TRBV9 with TRBJ1-2; 10 bases are a match to TRBD1. The germline V gene has CDR1 SGDLS and CDR2 YYNGEE. The CDR3 totals 15 residues. Germline trimming cut 4 bases from V and 4 bases from J; bases unmatched to any gene: 7.

The CDR3 loop reads CSARFPDTQYF. The DNA for the CDR3 is TGCAGTGCTAGATTCCCAGATACGCAGTATTTT. The chain employs TRBV20-1 and TRBJ2-3; D call uncertain. This CDR3 region has 11 residues. Germline-derived CDR1 and CDR2 are DFQATT and SNEGSKA (reference sequence). With 2 bases removed from V and 4 bases from J, the gap between germline ends came to 4 bases.

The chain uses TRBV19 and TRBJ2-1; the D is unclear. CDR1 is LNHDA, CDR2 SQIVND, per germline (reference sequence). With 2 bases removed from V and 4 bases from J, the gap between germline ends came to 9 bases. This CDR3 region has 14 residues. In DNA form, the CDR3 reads TGTGCCAGTAGTATATTAAGTCGGTACAATGAGCAGTTCTTC. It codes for CASSILSRYNEQFF.

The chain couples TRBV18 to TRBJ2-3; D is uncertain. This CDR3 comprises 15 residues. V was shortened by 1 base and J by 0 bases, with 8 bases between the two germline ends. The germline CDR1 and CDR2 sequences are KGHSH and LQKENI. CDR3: CASSPRAGSTDTQYF. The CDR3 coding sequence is TGTGCCAGCTCACCACGCGCAGGTAGCACAGATACGCAGTATTTT.

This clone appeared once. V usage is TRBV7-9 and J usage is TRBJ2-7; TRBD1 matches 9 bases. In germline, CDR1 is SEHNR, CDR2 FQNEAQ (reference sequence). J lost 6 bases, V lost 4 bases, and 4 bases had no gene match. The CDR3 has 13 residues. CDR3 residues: CASSWTGAGEQYF. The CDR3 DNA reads TGTGCCAGCAGCTGGACAGGGGCGGGCGAGCAGTACTTC.

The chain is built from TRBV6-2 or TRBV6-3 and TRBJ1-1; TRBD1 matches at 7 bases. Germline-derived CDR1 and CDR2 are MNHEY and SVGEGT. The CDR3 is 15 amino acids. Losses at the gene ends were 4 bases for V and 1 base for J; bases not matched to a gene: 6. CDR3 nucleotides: TGTGCCAGCAGTTCAATCAGGACAGGGAACACTGAAGCTTTCTTT. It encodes CASSSIRTGNTEAFF.

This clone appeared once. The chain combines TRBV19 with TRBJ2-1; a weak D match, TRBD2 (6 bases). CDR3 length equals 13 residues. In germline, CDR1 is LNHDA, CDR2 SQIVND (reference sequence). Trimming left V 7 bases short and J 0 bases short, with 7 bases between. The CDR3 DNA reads TGTGCCAGTACAGCGGGCTCCTACAATGAGCAGTTCTTC. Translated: CASTAGSYNEQFF.

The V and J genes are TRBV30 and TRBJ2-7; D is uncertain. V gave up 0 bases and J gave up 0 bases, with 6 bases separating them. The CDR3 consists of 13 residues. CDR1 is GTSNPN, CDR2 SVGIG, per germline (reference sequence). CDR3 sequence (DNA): TGTGCCTGGAGTGTATCGTCCTCCTACGAGCAGTACTTC. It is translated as CAWSVSSSYEQYF.

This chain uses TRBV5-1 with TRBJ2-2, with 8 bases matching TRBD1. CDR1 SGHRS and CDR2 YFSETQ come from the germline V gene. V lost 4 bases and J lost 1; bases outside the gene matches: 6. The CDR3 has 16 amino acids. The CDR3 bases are TGCGCCAGCAGCACGACAGGGGCTATGAACACCGGGGAGCTGTTTTTT. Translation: CASSTTGAMNTGELFF.

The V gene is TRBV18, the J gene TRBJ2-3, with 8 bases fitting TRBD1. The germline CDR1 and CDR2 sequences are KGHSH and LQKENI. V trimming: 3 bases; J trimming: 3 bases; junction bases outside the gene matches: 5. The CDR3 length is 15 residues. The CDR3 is CASSPGQGRTDTQYF. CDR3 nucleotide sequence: TGTGCCAGCTCACCCGGACAGGGTCGGACAGATACGCAGTATTTT.

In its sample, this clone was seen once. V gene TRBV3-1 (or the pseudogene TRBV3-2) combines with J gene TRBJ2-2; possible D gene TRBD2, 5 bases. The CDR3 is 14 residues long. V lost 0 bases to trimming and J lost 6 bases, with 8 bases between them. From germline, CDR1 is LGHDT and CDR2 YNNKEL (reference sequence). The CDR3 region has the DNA TGTGCCAGCAGCCAAGATCTCGGGGCCGGGGAGCTGTTTTTT. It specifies CASSQDLGAGELFF.

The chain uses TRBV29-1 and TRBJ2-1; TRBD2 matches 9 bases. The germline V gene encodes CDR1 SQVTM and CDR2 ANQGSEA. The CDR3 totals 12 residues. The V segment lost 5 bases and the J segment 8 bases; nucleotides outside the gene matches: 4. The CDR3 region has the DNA TGCAGCGTTAGCGGGAGGTGGCATGAGCAGTTCTTC. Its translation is CSVSGRWHEQFF.

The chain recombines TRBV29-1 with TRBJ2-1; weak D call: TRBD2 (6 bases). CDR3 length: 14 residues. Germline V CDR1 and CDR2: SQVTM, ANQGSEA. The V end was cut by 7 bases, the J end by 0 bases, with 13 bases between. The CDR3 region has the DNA TGCAGCGCCGGACTACCGAGCTCCTACAATGAGCAGTTCTTC. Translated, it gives CSAGLPSSYNEQFF.

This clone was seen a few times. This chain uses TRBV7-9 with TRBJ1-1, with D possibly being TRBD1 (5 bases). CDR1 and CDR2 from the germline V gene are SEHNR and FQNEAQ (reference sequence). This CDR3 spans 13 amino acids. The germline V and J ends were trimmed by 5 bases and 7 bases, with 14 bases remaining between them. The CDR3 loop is CASSLARVSEAFF. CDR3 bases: TGTGCCAGCAGCCTTGCCAGGGTTAGTGAAGCTTTCTTT.

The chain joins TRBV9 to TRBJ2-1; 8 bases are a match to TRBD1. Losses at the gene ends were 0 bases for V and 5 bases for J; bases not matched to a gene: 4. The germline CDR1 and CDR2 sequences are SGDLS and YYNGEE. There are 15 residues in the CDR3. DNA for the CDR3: TGTGCCAGCAGCGTAGGGACAGGGTTTGACAATGAGCAGTTCTTC. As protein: CASSVGTGFDNEQFF.